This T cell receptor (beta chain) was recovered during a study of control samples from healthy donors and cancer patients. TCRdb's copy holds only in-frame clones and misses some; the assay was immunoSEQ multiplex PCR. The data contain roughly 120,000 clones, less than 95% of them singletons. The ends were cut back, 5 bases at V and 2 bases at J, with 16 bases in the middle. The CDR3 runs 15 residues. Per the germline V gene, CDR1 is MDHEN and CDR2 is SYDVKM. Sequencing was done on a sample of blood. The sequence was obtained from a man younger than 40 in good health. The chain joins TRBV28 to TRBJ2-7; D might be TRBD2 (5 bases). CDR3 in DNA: TGTGCCAGCAGTCAAGCGGTAGGTACGGCCTACGAGCAGTACTTC. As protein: CASSQAVGTAYEQYF.